This TCR beta chain was obtained from a study of molecular identifiers for immune sequencing clone quantification. Overall study findings and caveats: For effector cells, clones above 20 RNA copies held over 97% of molecules; for naive cells, under 1%.

As to this clonotype: Its antigen is undetermined.

This CDR3 region has 14 residues. V was cut by 5 bases and J by 2 bases, with 11 bases left in between. Germline V gives CDR1 PRHDT, CDR2 FYEKMQ (reference sequence). Methods described previously were used for bulk TCR libraries, and listed TCR primers were applied. TCRdb reprocessed the PCR reads via MiXCR and lists one record per CDR3 protein. The sample shows 5,600 or so distinct CDR3 sequences, under 20% of them seen only once. The V call is TRBV13, the J call TRBJ2-3; D call uncertain. The source is a human donor in good health. Some libraries in this study had Jurkat cell RNA spiked in. Sequenced material: naive CD8+ T cells from blood, with Jurkat cell RNA spiked in. Noted subset: FACS-sorted CD8+CD4-CCR7+CD45RA+ naive T cells. CDR3 in DNA: TGTGCCAGCAGCCGCCCCGGTATCACAGATACGCAGTATTTT. This codes for CASSRPGITDTQYF.